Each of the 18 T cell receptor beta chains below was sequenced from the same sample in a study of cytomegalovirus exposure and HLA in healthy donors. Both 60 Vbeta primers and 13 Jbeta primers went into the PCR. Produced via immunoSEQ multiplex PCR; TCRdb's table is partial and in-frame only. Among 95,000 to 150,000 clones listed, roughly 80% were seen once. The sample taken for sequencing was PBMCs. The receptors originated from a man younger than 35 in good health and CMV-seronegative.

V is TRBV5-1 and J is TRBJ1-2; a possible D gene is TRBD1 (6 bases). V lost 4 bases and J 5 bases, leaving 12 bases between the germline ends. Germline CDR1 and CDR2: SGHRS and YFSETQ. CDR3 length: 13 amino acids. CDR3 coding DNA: TGCGCCAGCAGCCCGCGGACAGATTATGGCTACACCTTC. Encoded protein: CASSPRTDYGYTF.

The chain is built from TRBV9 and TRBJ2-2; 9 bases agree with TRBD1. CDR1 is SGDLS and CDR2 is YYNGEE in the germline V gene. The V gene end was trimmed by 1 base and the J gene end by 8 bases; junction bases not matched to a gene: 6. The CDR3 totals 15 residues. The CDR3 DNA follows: TGTGCCAGCAGCGTATCACAGGGGGCGAGGGGGGAGCTGTTTTTT. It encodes CASSVSQGARGELFF.

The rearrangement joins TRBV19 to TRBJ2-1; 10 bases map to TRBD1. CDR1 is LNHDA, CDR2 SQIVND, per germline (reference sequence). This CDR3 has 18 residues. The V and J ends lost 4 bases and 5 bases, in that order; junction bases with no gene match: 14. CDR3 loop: CASSKRKGQGSGHNEQFF. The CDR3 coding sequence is TGTGCCAGTAGTAAGAGGAAGGGACAGGGGTCAGGGCACAATGAGCAGTTCTTC.

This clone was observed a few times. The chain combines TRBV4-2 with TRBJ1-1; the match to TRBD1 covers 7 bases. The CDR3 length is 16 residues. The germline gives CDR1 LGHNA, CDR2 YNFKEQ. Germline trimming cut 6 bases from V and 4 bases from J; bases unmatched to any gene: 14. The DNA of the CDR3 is TGTGCCAGCAGACCGGTGCCAGGGGGAAGTCGCACTGAAGCTTTCTTT. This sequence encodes CASRPVPGGSRTEAFF.

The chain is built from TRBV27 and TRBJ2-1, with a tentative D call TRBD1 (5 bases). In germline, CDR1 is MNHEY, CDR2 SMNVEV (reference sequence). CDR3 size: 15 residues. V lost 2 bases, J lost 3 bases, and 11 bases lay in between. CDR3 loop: CASSLPGHSYNEQFF. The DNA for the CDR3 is TGTGCCAGCAGTTTACCTGGACATAGCTACAATGAGCAGTTCTTC.

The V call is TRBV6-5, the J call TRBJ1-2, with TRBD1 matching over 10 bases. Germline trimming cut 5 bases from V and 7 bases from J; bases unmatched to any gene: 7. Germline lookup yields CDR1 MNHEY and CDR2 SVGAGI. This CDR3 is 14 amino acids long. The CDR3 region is CASSQRDRGCGYTF. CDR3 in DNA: TGTGCCAGCAGTCAACGGGACAGGGGTTGTGGCTACACCTTC.

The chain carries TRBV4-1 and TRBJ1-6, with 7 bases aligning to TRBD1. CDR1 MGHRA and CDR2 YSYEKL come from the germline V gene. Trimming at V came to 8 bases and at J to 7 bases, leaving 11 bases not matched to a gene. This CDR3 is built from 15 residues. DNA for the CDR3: TGCGCCAGCCGGACGTCCGGGACAGAGAATTCACCCCTCCACTTT. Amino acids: CASRTSGTENSPLHF.

The CDR3 region is CASSWTGGKGTGELFF. DNA of the CDR3: TGTGCCAGTAGCTGGACAGGGGGAAAAGGCACCGGGGAGCTGTTTTTT. The chain joins TRBV19 to TRBJ2-2, with 10 positions matching TRBD1. Trimming at V came to 6 bases and at J to 4 bases, leaving 8 bases not matched to a gene. The germline V gene has CDR1 LNHDA and CDR2 SQIVND (reference sequence). The CDR3 is 16 amino acids.

In DNA form, the CDR3 reads TGCGCCAGCTCGACCGCCCCTCCGACAGGAACCTACGAGCAGTACTTC. This codes for CASSTAPPTGTYEQYF. The chain recombines TRBV10-1 with TRBJ2-7, with a possible D match to TRBD1 (6 bases). This CDR3 spans 16 amino acids. V was cut by 8 bases and J by 2 bases, with 22 bases left in between. Germline CDR1 is WNHNN and CDR2 is SYGVQD (reference sequence).

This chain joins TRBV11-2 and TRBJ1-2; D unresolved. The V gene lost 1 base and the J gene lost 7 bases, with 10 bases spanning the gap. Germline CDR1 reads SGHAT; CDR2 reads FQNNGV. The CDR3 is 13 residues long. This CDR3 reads CASSLVLGSGYTF. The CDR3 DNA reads TGTGCCAGCAGCTTAGTATTGGGGAGTGGCTACACCTTC.

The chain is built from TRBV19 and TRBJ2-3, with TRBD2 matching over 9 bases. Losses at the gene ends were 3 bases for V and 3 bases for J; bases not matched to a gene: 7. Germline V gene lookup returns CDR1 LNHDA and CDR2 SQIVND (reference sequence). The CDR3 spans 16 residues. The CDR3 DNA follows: TGTGCCAGTAGTATTTTCTCCGCGGGGGGGACAGATACGCAGTATTTT. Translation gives CASSIFSAGGTDTQYF.

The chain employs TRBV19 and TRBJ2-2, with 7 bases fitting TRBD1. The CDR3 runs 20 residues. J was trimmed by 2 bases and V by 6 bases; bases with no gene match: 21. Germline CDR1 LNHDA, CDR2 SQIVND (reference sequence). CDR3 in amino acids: CASRIPVGARGTRNTGELFF. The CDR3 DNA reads TGTGCCAGTAGGATTCCGGTGGGGGCCAGGGGGACGCGTAACACCGGGGAGCTGTTTTTT.

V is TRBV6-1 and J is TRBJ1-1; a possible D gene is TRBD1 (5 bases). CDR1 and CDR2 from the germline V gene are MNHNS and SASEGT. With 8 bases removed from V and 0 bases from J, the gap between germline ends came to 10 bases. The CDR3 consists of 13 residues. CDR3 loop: CASGQGMNTEAFF. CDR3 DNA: TGTGCCAGCGGACAAGGGATGAACACTGAAGCTTTCTTT.

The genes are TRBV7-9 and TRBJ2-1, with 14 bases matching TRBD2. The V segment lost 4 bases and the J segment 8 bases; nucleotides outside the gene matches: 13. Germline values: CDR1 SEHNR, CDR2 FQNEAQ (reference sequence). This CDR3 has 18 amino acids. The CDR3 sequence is CASSWRITGTSGGYEQFF. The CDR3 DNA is TGTGCCAGCAGCTGGAGGATAACCGGGACTAGCGGGGGATATGAGCAGTTCTTC. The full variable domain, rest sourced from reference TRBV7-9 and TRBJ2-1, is DTGVSQNPRHKITKRGQNVTFRCDPISEHNRLYWYRQTLGQGPEFLTYFQNEAQLEKSRLLSDRFSAERPKGSFSTLEIQRTEQGDSAMYLCASSWRITGTSGGYEQFFGPGTRLTVL.

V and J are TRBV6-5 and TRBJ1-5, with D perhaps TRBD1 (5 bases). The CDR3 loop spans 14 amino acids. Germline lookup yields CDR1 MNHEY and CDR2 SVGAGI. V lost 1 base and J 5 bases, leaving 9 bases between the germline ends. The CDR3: CASSYWGGDQPQHF. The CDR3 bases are TGTGCCAGCAGTTACTGGGGAGGGGATCAGCCCCAGCATTTT.

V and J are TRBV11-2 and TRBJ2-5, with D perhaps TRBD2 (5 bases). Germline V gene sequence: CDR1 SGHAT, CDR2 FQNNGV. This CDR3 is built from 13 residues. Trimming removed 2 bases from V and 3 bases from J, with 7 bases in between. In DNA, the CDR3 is TGTGCCAGCAGCTTATGGCGGGAAGAGACCCAGTACTTC. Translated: CASSLWREETQYF.

CDR3: CASSPASGDDEQYF. CDR3 coding DNA: TGTGCCAGCAGCCCGGCTAGCGGGGACGACGAGCAGTACTTC. This chain links TRBV7-3 with TRBJ2-7; 9 bases match TRBD2. CDR3 length: 14 residues. The junction had 7 bases not matched to a gene; V was cut back by 5 bases and J by 5 bases. The germline V gene encodes CDR1 SGHTA and CDR2 FQGTGA.

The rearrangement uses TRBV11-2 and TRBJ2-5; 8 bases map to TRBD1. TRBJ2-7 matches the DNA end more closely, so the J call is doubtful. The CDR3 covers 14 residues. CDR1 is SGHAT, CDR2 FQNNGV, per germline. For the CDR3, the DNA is TGTGCCAGCAGAAGACAGGGGACAGCGTACGAGCAGTACTTC. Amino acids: CASRRQGTAYEQYF.